One sample yielded the 8 T cell receptor beta chains listed below, sequenced in a study of technical replicates of blood from several donors. The repertoire was sequenced with immunoSEQ multiplex PCR; TCRdb's copy has only in-frame clones and lacks some. The sample consists of roughly 80,000 clones, roughly 93% of them appearing once. Sequenced sample: T cells isolated from PBMCs. Every receptor here comes from a human donor in good health.

The chain uses TRBV4-1 and TRBJ2-4, with unresolved D. The CDR3 runs to 13 residues. V dropped 3 bases and J dropped 8 bases, with 11 bases sitting between them. Per the germline V gene, CDR1 is MGHRA and CDR2 is YSYEKL. CDR3 nucleotides: TGCGCCAGCAGCCAGCAGGTGTGGGACATTCAGTACTTC. Translated: CASSQQVWDIQYF.

The V call is TRBV2, the J call TRBJ2-2; 7 bases match TRBD1. V dropped 8 bases and J dropped 8; count of bases not matched to a gene: 11. The CDR3 extends over 14 amino acids. Germline V gene data show CDR1 as SNHLY and CDR2 as FYNNEI. The CDR3: CASLDRVGTGELFF. The DNA of the CDR3 is TGTGCCAGCCTAGACAGGGTGGGAACGGGGGAGCTGTTTTTT.

CDR3 bases: TGTGCCAGCAGCAAAGGGACAGGGGGCGCCTACAATGAGCAGTTCTTC. Its translation: CASSKGTGGAYNEQFF. The V call is TRBV21-1, the J call TRBJ2-1; TRBD1, the table's D call, lacks a check against the DNA. TRBV21-1 is designated a pseudogene. The CDR3 is made up of 16 amino acids.

The chain recombines TRBV11-1 with TRBJ2-5; 7 nucleotides line up with TRBD1. Trimming at V came to 5 bases and at J to 5 bases, leaving 8 bases not matched to a gene. This CDR3 is 14 amino acids long. From germline, CDR1 is SGHAT and CDR2 FQDESV (reference sequence). For the CDR3, the DNA is TGTGCCAGCAGCCCCCGGGCCAGGGGGGAGACCCAGTACTTC. Translated, it gives CASSPRARGETQYF.

This clone was picked up one time. The chain combines TRBV5-6 with TRBJ1-2; no clear D gene. Germline V gene data show CDR1 as SGHDT and CDR2 as YYEEEE. V shed 0 bases and J shed 6 bases, with 9 bases lying between them. CDR3 length: 13 residues. As DNA, the CDR3 is TGTGCCAGCAGCTTGGTTAGCGGGAATGGCTACACCTTC. It specifies CASSLVSGNGYTF.

This sequence joins TRBV7-9 and TRBJ2-1; D might be TRBD2 (7 bases). The length of the CDR3 is 15 residues. The germline CDR1 and CDR2 sequences are SEHNR and FQNEAQ (reference sequence). V lost 4 bases and J 8 bases, leaving 18 bases between the germline ends. CDR3 sequence: CASSSTRQGRDEQFF. As DNA, the CDR3 is TGTGCCAGCAGCTCGACAAGGCAGGGGAGGGATGAGCAGTTCTTC.

The chain recombines TRBV9 with TRBJ2-6; D gene unclear. With 2 bases removed from V and 0 bases from J, the gap between germline ends came to 12 bases. Germline lookup yields CDR1 SGDLS and CDR2 YYNGEE. The CDR3 length is 17 residues. CDR3 amino acids: CASSVSPSNSGANVLTF. The CDR3 DNA follows: TGTGCCAGCAGCGTTTCGCCCTCTAACTCTGGGGCCAACGTCCTGACTTTC.

This sequence joins TRBV15 and TRBJ2-1, with D maybe TRBD2 (6 bases). This CDR3 has 15 amino acids. Germline assignment: CDR1 LNHNV and CDR2 YYDKDF (reference sequence). V was trimmed by 0 bases and J by 7 bases, leaving 13 bases between them. CDR3: CATSREGLGVNEQFF. CDR3 DNA sequence: TGTGCCACCAGCAGAGAGGGACTTGGCGTTAATGAGCAGTTCTTC.